This T cell receptor (beta chain) was observed in a study of Ad26.COV2.S vaccination and SARS-CoV-2 variants. About the study: In the study, Ad26.COV2.S was injected intramuscularly once, or twice 56 days apart. Study results and caveats: Vaccine recipients showed a spike-specific TCR breadth that was higher than in placebo recipients.

This CDR3 has 14 residues. Germline CDR1 LGHDT, CDR2 YNNKEL (reference sequence). Between the trimmed V and J ends, which lost 6 bases and 0 bases, there was a span of 8 bases. Using immunoSEQ multiplex PCR, the repertoire was profiled, and TCRdb retains in-frame clones only, with some absent. The sample carries nearly 400,000 clones, around 89% recorded once. As for this clone: What it binds is not known.

Treatment here: about 20 received Ad26.COV2.S at low or high dose, single or two shots; about five received placebo; per-sample allocation not given. Day 63 after the first vaccine or placebo injection was the time point for sampling. SARS-CoV-2 spike from the Wuhan strain was encoded by the vaccine, an Ad26 vector. The receptor was derived from a person between 18 and 65 years old who received the Ad26.COV2.S COVID-19 vaccine or a placebo. The genes are TRBV3-1 (or the pseudogene TRBV3-2) and TRBJ2-2; D remains unclear. The sequences come from peripheral blood, collected in a trial of Ad26.COV2.S vaccine versus placebo. CDR3 coding DNA: TGTGCCAGCAGTCCCCCTACGAACACCGGGGAGCTGTTTTTT. Translating gives CASSPPTNTGELFF.